This TCR beta chain comes out of a study of cytomegalovirus exposure and HLA in healthy donors (TCRdb year 2017). A note on the overall study: In an earlier analysis of under 600 of the donors, approximately 260 Gb of sequence data and some 120 million unique TCR beta sequences from about 190 million T cells were reported. An early release that covered about 600 HLA-typed donors contained approximately 300 gigabases of sequencing data and around 85 million unique TCR sequences. Among the roughly 400 genotyped donors, under 90% belonged to the genetic ancestry cluster associated with self-reported Caucasian donors. The study aimed to test whether signatures of past pathogen exposure could be identified by cataloging public T cell receptors. The study used immunosequencing to profile the T cell repertoires of 600 to 850 subjects and linked those repertoires to cytomegalovirus serostatus. In addition to the first cohort of around 670 subjects, a separate validation cohort of approximately 130 different subjects was used. High-throughput TCR immunosequencing, statistical association of individual TCRs with disease status, and machine learning were combined to predict cytomegalovirus infection status. A later analysis re-examined previously published TCR beta repertoires from about 670 donors and added high-resolution HLA genotyping to investigate patterns of TCR occurrence. In the later analysis, no new phenotypic data were used to find candidate immune exposures; instead, reliance was placed on TCR beta sequences and their occurrence across donors. In an earlier analysis of roughly 600 of the donors, high-throughput TCR beta sequencing was used to judge whether each TCR beta V gene segment behaved as functional or pseudogenic. Donor age, sex, ethnicity and CMV serostatus were compiled together with the repertoire data. A later genetic analysis took genome-wide SNP genotypes for about 65% of the 666 donors and used that subset as a discovery cohort. Every discovery cohort repertoire had been produced on one sequencing platform. Class I and class II HLA loci were covered by the typing at four-digit resolution. The number of donors typed differed by locus, with roughly 620-630 for A, B, C, DRB1 and DQB1, around 520 for DQA1, 600 to 610 for DPA1, and about 450 for DPB1. Because of strong linkage in the cohort, roughly five DR-DQ haplotypes were treated as single units for association and clustering. Across around 400 genotyped donors of the cohort, an average of about 240,000 unique TCR beta nucleotide sequences per donor were sequenced, and around 19% of those sequences were non-productive.

To note about this clone: Its recognized antigen is unknown. At one end, the junction sequence differs from germline, possibly due to a read error.

The cohort was made up of 650 to 700 healthy bone marrow donors. At the time of sampling, all cohort members were nominally healthy, though unrecorded immune exposures were likely present. The donor tested CMV seronegative and was one of the 352 seronegative cohort members. Every donor gave a peripheral blood sample, and the peripheral blood mononuclear cells from that sample were used for TCR beta sequencing. Genomic DNA was extracted from the blood cell samples with the Qiagen DNeasy Blood Extraction Kit. Overall results and qualifications from the work: A later analysis found that HLA-associated TCR beta chains were more clonally expanded and had lower generation probabilities than equally common non-associated chains. Specific HLA alleles were associated with over 15,000 TCR beta sequences at a false discovery rate of 0.05 in a later analysis. In a later genetic analysis, a missense DCLRE1C variant was associated with V-gene and J-gene trimming of TCR beta chains, and the association was replicated in an independent cohort. The presence/absence analyses assumed that sequencing depth was roughly uniform across donors, and that assumption may not be true. A later analysis found that most CMV-associated TCR beta chains appeared HLA-restricted, with HLA associations seemingly driven largely by CMV exposure. The only immune exposure information available for the cohort was CMV serostatus. Because counts were too low, about 15 rarely observed V segments, including chromosome 9 orphons, were left out of the earlier analysis of some 640 of the donors. In an earlier analysis of around 600 of the donors, most TCR beta V segments appeared in productive rearrangements about 90% or about 30% of the time, broadly matching IMGT annotations. Several of the top co-occurrence clusters appeared to be linked to parvovirus B19, influenza, CMV and Epstein-Barr virus, according to a later analysis. Strong co-occurrence of HLA alleles, especially DR and DQ, made assigning TCR associations to individual alleles difficult. It was suggested by the authors that the approach could potentially be generalized to other disease states and immunological phenotypes. Compared with the roughly 670-donor mean, donors in an Asian-associated ancestry cluster had fewer N-insertions in productive TCRs, according to a later genetic analysis. A group of highly shared sequence variants was considered likely to be a technical artifact of the sequencing pipeline. A further reported finding was that TCR beta sequences accurately predicted the HLA-A and HLA-B alleles for most subjects in the first cohort. The cohort was sequenced for TCR beta chains only, and without alpha or paired-chain data the features that could be detected were limited. Across donors, most TCR sequences were observed very rarely, whereas some public TCRs were present in many individuals. Because the 87-base-pair reads could not distinguish some IMGT-functional V segments, including TRBV6-2 and TRBV6-3, those segments were excluded. Because HLA typing was unavailable for some donors at each locus, only the typed subset was used in association tests. The study listed approximately 160 TCR beta chains as associated with cytomegalovirus. A later analysis found that TCR association rates varied across HLA loci, with DRB1 alleles showing the most associated TCRs and HLA-C alleles the fewest. In both the original and validation cohorts, the classifier was reported to diagnose cytomegalovirus status with high specificity and sensitivity. In vitro tests confirmed that three of the cytomegalovirus-associated TCR beta chains recognize cytomegalovirus antigens. Correlated functional status among segregating V segments might reflect linkage disequilibrium, but an unknown experimental factor could not be ruled out.

The library was built by means of the immunoSEQ multiplex PCR assay. For the multiplex PCR, a mixture combining 60 forward primers for TCR Vbeta segments and 13 reverse primers for TCR Jbeta segments was used. The CDR3 region of rearranged TCR beta genes was amplified from genomic DNA by a multiplex PCR assay. On the Illumina HiSeq System, the amplified TCR beta libraries were sequenced as 87-base-pair reads. For the original study's pipeline: A later analysis counted about 82 million unique TCR beta chains across the 500 to 850 repertoires, and 9.5 million to 11 million of these chains were shared by at least two donors. To remove PCR and sequencing errors, raw reads were error-corrected and collapsed into unique sequences using a nearest-neighbor algorithm that merged closely related sequences. To assign V, D and J gene segments, CDR3 sequences were aligned to IMGT reference sequences. For a sequence to be retained, at least a six-nucleotide match to both a V gene segment and a J gene segment was required. Rearrangements were classified as productive when the CDR3 lacked stop codons and remained in frame with V and J, and all other rearrangements were classified as non-productive. CDR3 was defined by IMGT convention, running from the second conserved V-encoded cysteine to the conserved J-encoded phenylalanine. The earlier analysis of 550 to 650 of the donors excluded any sequence lacking an unambiguous match to a single V gene segment. In an earlier analysis of a few hundred of the donors, a V segment was called functional when productive rearrangements were above 56.7%, and segregating when the standard deviation between donors exceeded 5%. A statistical classification framework was built for diagnosing cytomegalovirus status from the catalog of TCR beta chain sequences. In a later analysis, V and J genes were assigned by comparing TCR nucleotide sequences against IMGT/GENE-DB human TR gene sequences. Using the TCRdist pipeline, a later analysis assigned CDR3 sequences along with most-parsimonious VDJ recombination scenarios. In a later analysis, each TCR beta chain was defined by its CDR3 amino acid sequence together with its V-gene family, and reads lacking a unique V-gene family were excluded. As a way to deal with suspected cross-contamination and a sequencing artifact, a later analysis dropped hundreds of nucleotide sequences that were highly shared and had low generation probability. For each public chain, a later analysis derived a clonal expansion index from normalized ranks of inferred template counts within each repertoire. In a later analysis, generation probabilities were computed with a VDJ recombination model fitted to out-of-frame rearrangements, and the resulting probabilities were checked against IGoR. Hypergeometric tests were used in a later analysis to score TCR-TCR, TCR-HLA and TCR-CMV co-occurrence, with a repertoire-size bias correction applied to the TCR pairs. To estimate false discovery rates, a later analysis permuted the HLA or CMV assignments 20 times. In a later analysis, co-occurring TCRs were grouped using DBSCAN, and TCRdist sequence similarity was added for clustering within HLA-allele-positive subsets. For co-occurrence clustering, repertoires with fewer than 30,000 or more than 120,000 public chains were excluded, along with five or six repertoires with anomalous nucleotide sharing. TCRdb re-hosts the immuneACCESS table, in-frame sequences only. Its copies lack some clones; in the studies checked, an unresolved V gene accounts for under half of them, and the cause for the rest is not known. V, J and clone size were drawn from that table, and D and trimming were deduced from the DNA. Across this sample there are 200,000 or so clones, with 87% seen only once. Around 1.4% of the sample is in the top ten clones.

The cysteine opens and the phenylalanine closes a CDR3 of 18 amino acids. The CDR3 DNA has 54 bases and is translated from base 1. The germline V gene supplies CDR1 SGHRS and CDR2 YFSETQ. The sequenced sample was PBMCs. Rearrangement joined TRBV5-1 to TRBJ2-6; a tentative D call is TRBD1 (6 bases match). This TCR derives from a man in his thirties or forties in good health and CMV-seronegative. The nucleotide sequence reads TGCGCCAGCACTGCCCTGGACAGCATCATCTCTGGGGCCAACGGCCTGACTTTC. Its protein is CASTALDSIISGANGLTF.